The sequence of this T cell receptor (beta chain) was determined in a study of shared clonotypes between healthy human individuals. Germline lookup yields CDR1 LNHDA and CDR2 SQIVND (reference sequence). The CDR3 runs to 13 residues. V lost 1 base and J 4 bases, leaving 8 bases between the germline ends. The table came from immunoSEQ multiplex PCR; TCRdb's copy has only in-frame clones and leaves some out. The data show 110,000 or so clones, about 70% seen once. The chain has TRBV19 and TRBJ2-7; TRBD2 might be the D (5 bases). Sequences were obtained from memory CD8+ T cells sorted from blood. Sample subset: CD45RO+ cells pooled with CCR7-negative TemRA cells. This receptor was identified in a young woman in good health. CDR3 protein: CASSIGEGYEQYF. The DNA of the CDR3 is TGTGCCAGTAGTATAGGAGAGGGATACGAGCAGTACTTC.